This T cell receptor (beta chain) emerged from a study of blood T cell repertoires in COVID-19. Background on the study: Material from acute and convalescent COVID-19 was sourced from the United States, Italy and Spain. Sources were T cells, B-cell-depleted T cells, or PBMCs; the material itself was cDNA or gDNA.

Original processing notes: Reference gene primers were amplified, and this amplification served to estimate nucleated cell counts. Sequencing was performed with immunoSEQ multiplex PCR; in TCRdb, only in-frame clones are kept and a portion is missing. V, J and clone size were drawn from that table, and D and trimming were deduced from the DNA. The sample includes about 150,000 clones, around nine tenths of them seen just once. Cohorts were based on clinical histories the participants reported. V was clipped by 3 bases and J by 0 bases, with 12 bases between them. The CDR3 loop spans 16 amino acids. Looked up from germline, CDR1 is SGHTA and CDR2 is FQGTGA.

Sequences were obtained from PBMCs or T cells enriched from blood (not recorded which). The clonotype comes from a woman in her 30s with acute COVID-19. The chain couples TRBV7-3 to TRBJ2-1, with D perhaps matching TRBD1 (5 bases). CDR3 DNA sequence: TGTGCCAGCAGCTTTCAGGGAAGGGGCTCCTACAATGAGCAGTTCTTC. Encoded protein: CASSFQGRGSYNEQFF.